This TCR beta chain originates from a study of blood T cell repertoires in COVID-19. Trimming cost V 6 bases and J 15 bases; bases outside gene matches: 7. The CDR3 contains 12 residues. CDR1 is SEHNR, CDR2 FQNEAQ, per germline (reference sequence). The protocol was immunoSEQ multiplex PCR, while the TCRdb copy is restricted to in-frame clones and leaves out a portion. The sample lists more than 200,000 clones; about 88% were seen once. The V and J genes are TRBV7-9 and TRBJ2-1; TRBD2 matches 11 bases. The sample comprised peripheral blood. This TCR was recovered from a woman aged 35 to 49 who had recovered from COVID-19. This chain's CDR3 is CASSNVAGGGFF. CDR3 nucleotide sequence: TGTGCCAGCAGTAACGTAGCGGGAGGGGGGTTCTTC.